This T cell receptor (beta chain) comes out of a study of blood T cells in healthy people across ages. Of note for this clonotype: Its matching antigen is unknown.

Through a sample-barcoded 5' primer and a J-beta primer mix, a second PCR was run for roughly 7 to 11 cycles. Carrying 12 random nucleotides, a template-switch adaptor labeled each individual cDNA molecule. MiXCR, applied by TCRdb to the 5' RACE reads, yields one record per CDR3 protein. The data hold roughly 1,700,000 distinct CDR3 sequences, with 28% observed a single time. Isolation recovered at least 6 million PBMCs from every sample. Study-level results: As naive T cell percentage varied, TCR beta diversity correlated strongly with it.

The clonotype was recovered from a woman aged 30 to 39 in good health. The sample was blood.

The CDR3 spells CASSFSGTLGVGSYNEQYF. CDR3 coding DNA: TGTGCCAGCAGCTTTAGCGGGACTCTGGGCGTCGGCTCCTACAATGAGCAGTACTTC. This chain connects TRBV7-9 to TRBJ2-1; 8 positions agree with TRBD2. The DNA end lines up better with TRBJ2-7; the J call may be wrong. CDR1 SEHNR and CDR2 FQNEAQ come from the germline V gene (reference sequence). The CDR3 loop spans 19 amino acids.